Reported below is one T cell receptor (beta chain). The antigen is undetermined. The CDR3 is 15 amino acids. The V end lost 4 bases, the J end lost 6 bases, and 20 bases lay between the germline ends. Germline CDR1 and CDR2: SGDLS and YYNGEE. This record belongs to a study of shared clonotypes between healthy human individuals. The overall study: Used for every donor were three CD4 naive, three CD4 memory, two CD8 naive and one CD8 memory plate.

Study-wide results and caveats: Generation probabilities of non-shared clonotypes were lower (relative to those shared by all four donors).

Recent vaccinations or acute infections were absent in the healthy HIV-negative adult donors. Negatively enriched CD4+ T cells were divided by CD45RA into naive and memory. TCRdb keeps only in-frame clones here, not all; method: immunoSEQ multiplex PCR. The sample includes about 1 million clones, about four fifths seen only once; the top ten take under 0.65%. This sequence joins TRBV9 and TRBJ2-7, with D perhaps being TRBD1 or TRBD2 (5 bases each). The clonotype was recovered from a young man in good health. Some clones in this sample may be carry-over from other donors' samples. Sequencing was carried out using memory CD4+ T cells from PBMCs. Subset: CD45RA-negative fraction. The CDR3 region is CASSPVGSGTGEQYF. The DNA for the CDR3 is TGTGCCAGCAGCCCCGTTGGTTCCGGGACGGGCGAGCAGTACTTC.